Below, 21 T cell receptor beta chains from the same sample are listed, as sequenced in a study of prognosis after radiotherapy for stage I lung cancer. Genomic DNA was the source, and TCR beta CDR3 was amplified from it by two-round multiplex PCR. Primers (each specific to one TRBV or TRBJ gene) were used in first-round PCR. TCRdb ran MiXCR on the multiplex PCR reads and lists one entry per CDR3 protein. The data contain around 30,000 distinct CDR3 sequences, 25% to 40% of them singletons. Sequences were derived from PBMCs, sampled before or after stereotactic body radiation therapy (not recorded which). The source is a donor of 50 years or more with non-small cell lung cancer.

A word on this clonotype: It may be a read error: a sequence one base away is much more abundant. The chain employs TRBV30 and TRBJ2-1, with 9 bases lining up with TRBD2. The CDR3 sequence is 14 residues long. Germline V gene data show CDR1 as GTSNPN and CDR2 as SVGIG (reference sequence). Trimming at V came to 5 bases and at J to 5 bases, leaving 7 bases not matched to a gene. The DNA of the CDR3 is TGTGCCTGGGATAGGACTAGCGTGCACAATGAGCAGTTCTTC. Translated: CAWDRTSVHNEQFF.

This clonotype was picked up many times. The chain is built from TRBV6-1 and TRBJ1-1; the D is unclear. Between the trimmed V and J ends, which lost 7 bases and 7 bases, there was a span of 10 bases. CDR1 MNHNS and CDR2 SASEGT come from the germline V gene. This CDR3 region has 11 residues. CDR3 in DNA: TGTGCCAGCACTGAGAGGAATGAAGCTTTCTTT. As protein: CASTERNEAFF.

This clonotype has a count of ten or more. The chain has TRBV19 and TRBJ1-5; the D is unclear. Per the germline V gene, CDR1 is LNHDA and CDR2 is SQIVND (reference sequence). The germline V and J ends were trimmed by 5 bases and 0 bases, with 20 bases remaining between them. This CDR3 is 18 amino acids long. CDR3 sequence reads: CASSWSVRRGNSNQPQHF. CDR3 sequence (DNA): TGTGCCAGTAGTTGGTCGGTCCGAAGAGGGAATAGCAATCAGCCCCAGCATTTT.

This clonotype was seen repeatedly, ten times or more. J is TRBJ1-5 and V is TRBV12-3 or TRBV12-4; D perhaps matches TRBD1 (5 bases). V was trimmed by 3 bases and J by 4 bases, leaving 10 bases between them. The CDR3 totals 14 residues. The chain's CDR3 is CASSFGQGNQPQHF. The CDR3 nucleotides read TGTGCCAGCAGTTTTGGTCAGGGTAATCAGCCCCAGCATTTT.

On this clonotype: It is likely a read error: a sequence one base away is far more abundant. The CDR3 DNA reads as TGTGCCAGCAGTTACACTGGACGCCTAAGCATTAAGTACTTC. Its protein is CASSYTGRLSIKYF. The chain is built from TRBV6-4 and TRBJ2-4; no definite D call. Per the germline V gene, CDR1 is MRHNA and CDR2 is SNTAGT. The CDR3 contains 14 residues.

This clonotype was recorded at least ten times. Being one base from a much bigger clone, this may be a read error. The V call is TRBV5-1, the J call TRBJ2-1; D unclear. CDR1 is SGHRS and CDR2 is YFSETQ in the germline V gene. The CDR3 has 15 residues. CDR3 coding DNA: TGCGCCAGCAGCCTAGGGTGGAGCTCCTACAGTGAGCAGTTCTTC. Amino acid sequence: CASSLGWSSYSEQFF.

Ten or more counts support this clonotype. The rearrangement links TRBV24-1 to TRBJ2-2; no clear D gene. There are 15 residues in the CDR3. Trimming shortened V by 2 bases and J by 0 bases, and 6 bases separated the two germline ends. Per germline, CDR1 KGHDR and CDR2 SFDVKD. The CDR3 DNA is TGTGCCACCAGTGATTCTGTAACGAACACCGGGGAGCTGTTTTTT. Its protein is CATSDSVTNTGELFF.

This clonotype was seen repeatedly, ten times or more. V gene TRBV6-4 combines with J gene TRBJ2-5; 8 positions agree with TRBD1. Germline V gene sequence: CDR1 MRHNA, CDR2 SNTAGT. The CDR3 loop spans 13 amino acids. J lost 4 bases, V lost 7 bases, and 5 bases had no gene match. This CDR3 is CASKSGGLETQYF. CDR3 DNA: TGTGCCAGCAAATCAGGGGGCCTAGAGACCCAGTACTTC.

As concerns this clonotype: With a much larger clone just one base away, this may be a read error. The chain combines TRBV6-1 with TRBJ1-3; D is undetermined. The V end lost 5 bases, the J end lost 4 bases, and 18 bases lay between the germline ends. The CDR3 is 16 residues long. Germline V gene sequence: CDR1 MNHNS, CDR2 SASEGT. This CDR3 is CASSPLWWAGGNTIYF. CDR3 nucleotide sequence: TGTGCCAGCAGTCCCCTTTGGTGGGCAGGAGGAAACACCATATATTTT.

Concerning this clonotype: A junction end diverges from the germline sequence, so it may reflect a read error. V gene TRBV20-1 combines with J gene TRBJ2-7; 9 bases agree with TRBD2. The germline V gene has CDR1 DFQATT and CDR2 SNEGSKA (reference sequence). The CDR3 has 14 residues. CDR3 sequence reads: CSARWGGRAEEHYF. The CDR3 DNA is TGCAGTGCTAGATGGGGCGGGAGGGCCGAAGAGCATTACTTC.

The CDR3 sequence is CASSVLGTSYEQYF. CDR3 nucleotide sequence: TGTGCCAGCAGTGTTTTGGGGACCTCCTACGAGCAGTACTTC. V and J are TRBV2 and TRBJ2-7, with D perhaps being TRBD1 or TRBD2 (5 bases each). The germline CDR1 and CDR2 sequences are SNHLY and FYNNEI. There are 14 residues in the CDR3. Trimming took 4 bases from V and 0 from J, leaving 10 bases between them.

At least ten counts were recorded for this clonotype. The chain uses TRBV7-9 and TRBJ2-7, with 9 bases aligning to TRBD1. The trim removed 3 bases at V and 3 bases at J, leaving 3 bases unmatched. The CDR3 is made up of 14 amino acids. Germline assignment: CDR1 SEHNR and CDR2 FQNEAQ (reference sequence). CDR3 sequence: CASSLGQGFYEQYF. DNA for the CDR3: TGTGCCAGCAGCTTGGGACAGGGCTTCTACGAGCAGTACTTC.

The sample holds many counts of this clonotype. V and J are TRBV7-3 and TRBJ2-3; the match to TRBD2 covers 8 bases. Per the germline V gene, CDR1 is SGHTA and CDR2 is FQGTGA. The CDR3 has 18 amino acids. Losses at the gene ends were 5 bases for V and 6 bases for J; bases not matched to a gene: 19. The CDR3 region has the DNA TGTGCCAGCAGCCCCTACTTGTCCGGGAGGGCCGCGTCGGATACGCAGTATTTT. It encodes CASSPYLSGRAASDTQYF. Using reference TRBV7-3 and TRBJ2-3 for the parts outside the CDR3, the full variable domain is GAGVSQTPSNKVTEKGKYVELRCDPISGHTALYWYRQSLGQGPEFLIYFQGTGAADDSGLPNDRFFAVRPEGSVSTLKIQRTERGDSAVYLCASSPYLSGRAASDTQYFGPGTRLTVL.

The chain employs TRBV6-4 and TRBJ1-4, with 7 bases matching TRBD1. The junction had 4 bases not matched to a gene; V was cut back by 7 bases and J by 5 bases. This CDR3 has 13 amino acids. CDR1 and CDR2 from the germline V gene are MRHNA and SNTAGT. The CDR3 coding sequence is TGTGCCAGCAACGGACAGGCAAATGAAAAACTGTTTTTT. Translated, it gives CASNGQANEKLFF.

The sample holds many counts of this clonotype. The chain couples TRBV20-1 to TRBJ2-1; TRBD1 or TRBD2 may be the D gene (6 bases each). V lost 0 bases and J lost 6, with 12 bases in between. This CDR3 region has 14 residues. CDR1 is DFQATT and CDR2 is SNEGSKA in the germline V gene (reference sequence). CDR3 protein: CSARETEGGNEQFF. Written as DNA, the CDR3 is TGCAGTGCTAGAGAGACAGAGGGGGGCAATGAGCAGTTCTTC.

About this clonotype itself: With a much larger clone just one base away, this may be a read error. The chain is built from TRBV14 and TRBJ2-7; D perhaps matches TRBD2 (5 bases). CDR3 length: 13 amino acids. Germline-derived CDR1 and CDR2 are SGHDN and FVKESK. For the CDR3, the DNA is TGTGCCAGCAGCCCCCGGGGTTCCTACGATCAGTACTTC. As protein: CASSPRGSYDQYF.

This clonotype was detected ten times or more. This chain links TRBV7-2 with TRBJ2-1, with 7 nucleotides matching TRBD2. Germline trimming cut 1 base from V and 3 bases from J; bases unmatched to any gene: 3. The CDR3 loop spans 15 amino acids. The germline V gene has CDR1 SGHTA and CDR2 FQGNSA. The CDR3: CASSLEAGVYNEQFF. CDR3 DNA: TGTGCCAGCAGCTTAGAGGCGGGGGTCTACAATGAGCAGTTCTTC.

Details on this clonotype: Given a much more abundant clone one base away, this may be a read error. The CDR3 nucleotides read TGTGCCAGCAGTTACTCCAGGGGGCTCAGCGTCTACAATGAGCAGCTCTTC. Protein product: CASSYSRGLSVYNEQLF. The chain joins TRBV6-5 to TRBJ2-1, with 8 bases fitting TRBD1. Germline CDR1 MNHEY, CDR2 SVGAGI. The CDR3 has 17 residues.

At least ten counts were recorded for this clonotype. V is TRBV2 and J is TRBJ1-5; tentative D call: TRBD1 (6 bases). The CDR3 has 15 residues. V lost 7 bases, J lost 9 bases, and 22 bases lay in between. Germline CDR1 reads SNHLY; CDR2 reads FYNNEI. CDR3 protein: CASTLDGQTLGPQHF. CDR3 in DNA: TGTGCCAGCACCCTAGACGGACAGACATTAGGGCCCCAGCATTTT.

This clonotype showed up many times. The V call is TRBV5-1, the J call TRBJ2-5, with TRBD2 matching 9 bases. V was pared by 2 bases and J by 3 bases, with 2 bases of the junction left unmatched. Germline V gene sequence: CDR1 SGHRS, CDR2 YFSETQ. The CDR3 is made up of 14 amino acids. The CDR3 DNA sequence: TGCGCCAGCAGCTTCTTAGCGGGAGAAGAGACCCAGTACTTC. Translated, it gives CASSFLAGEETQYF.

The chain joins TRBV5-4 to TRBJ2-7; 12 bases line up with TRBD2. The ends lost 0 bases at V and 7 bases at J; junction bases unmatched: 2. CDR3 length: 14 residues. CDR1 is SGHNT, CDR2 YYREEE, per germline (reference sequence). The DNA for the CDR3 is TGTGCCAGCAGCTTGGTGACTAGCGGGAGAGAGCAGTACTTC. It codes for CASSLVTSGREQYF.